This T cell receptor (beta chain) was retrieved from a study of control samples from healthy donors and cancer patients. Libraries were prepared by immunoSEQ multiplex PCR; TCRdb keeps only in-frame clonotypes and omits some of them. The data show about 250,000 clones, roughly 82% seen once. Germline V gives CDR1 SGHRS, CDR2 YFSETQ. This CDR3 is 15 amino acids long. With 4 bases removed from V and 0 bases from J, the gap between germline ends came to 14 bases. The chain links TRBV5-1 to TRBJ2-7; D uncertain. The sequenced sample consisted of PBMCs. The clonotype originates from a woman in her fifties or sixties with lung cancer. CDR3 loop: CASSLALPGSYEQYF. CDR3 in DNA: TGCGCCAGCAGCCTCGCTCTCCCCGGCTCCTACGAGCAGTACTTC. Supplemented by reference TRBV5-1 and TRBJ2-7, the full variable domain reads KAGVTQTPRYLIKTRGQQVTLSCSPISGHRSVSWYQQTPGQGLQFLFEYFSETQRNKGNFPGRFSGRQFSNSRSEMNVSTLELGDSALYLCASSLALPGSYEQYFGPGTRLTVT.